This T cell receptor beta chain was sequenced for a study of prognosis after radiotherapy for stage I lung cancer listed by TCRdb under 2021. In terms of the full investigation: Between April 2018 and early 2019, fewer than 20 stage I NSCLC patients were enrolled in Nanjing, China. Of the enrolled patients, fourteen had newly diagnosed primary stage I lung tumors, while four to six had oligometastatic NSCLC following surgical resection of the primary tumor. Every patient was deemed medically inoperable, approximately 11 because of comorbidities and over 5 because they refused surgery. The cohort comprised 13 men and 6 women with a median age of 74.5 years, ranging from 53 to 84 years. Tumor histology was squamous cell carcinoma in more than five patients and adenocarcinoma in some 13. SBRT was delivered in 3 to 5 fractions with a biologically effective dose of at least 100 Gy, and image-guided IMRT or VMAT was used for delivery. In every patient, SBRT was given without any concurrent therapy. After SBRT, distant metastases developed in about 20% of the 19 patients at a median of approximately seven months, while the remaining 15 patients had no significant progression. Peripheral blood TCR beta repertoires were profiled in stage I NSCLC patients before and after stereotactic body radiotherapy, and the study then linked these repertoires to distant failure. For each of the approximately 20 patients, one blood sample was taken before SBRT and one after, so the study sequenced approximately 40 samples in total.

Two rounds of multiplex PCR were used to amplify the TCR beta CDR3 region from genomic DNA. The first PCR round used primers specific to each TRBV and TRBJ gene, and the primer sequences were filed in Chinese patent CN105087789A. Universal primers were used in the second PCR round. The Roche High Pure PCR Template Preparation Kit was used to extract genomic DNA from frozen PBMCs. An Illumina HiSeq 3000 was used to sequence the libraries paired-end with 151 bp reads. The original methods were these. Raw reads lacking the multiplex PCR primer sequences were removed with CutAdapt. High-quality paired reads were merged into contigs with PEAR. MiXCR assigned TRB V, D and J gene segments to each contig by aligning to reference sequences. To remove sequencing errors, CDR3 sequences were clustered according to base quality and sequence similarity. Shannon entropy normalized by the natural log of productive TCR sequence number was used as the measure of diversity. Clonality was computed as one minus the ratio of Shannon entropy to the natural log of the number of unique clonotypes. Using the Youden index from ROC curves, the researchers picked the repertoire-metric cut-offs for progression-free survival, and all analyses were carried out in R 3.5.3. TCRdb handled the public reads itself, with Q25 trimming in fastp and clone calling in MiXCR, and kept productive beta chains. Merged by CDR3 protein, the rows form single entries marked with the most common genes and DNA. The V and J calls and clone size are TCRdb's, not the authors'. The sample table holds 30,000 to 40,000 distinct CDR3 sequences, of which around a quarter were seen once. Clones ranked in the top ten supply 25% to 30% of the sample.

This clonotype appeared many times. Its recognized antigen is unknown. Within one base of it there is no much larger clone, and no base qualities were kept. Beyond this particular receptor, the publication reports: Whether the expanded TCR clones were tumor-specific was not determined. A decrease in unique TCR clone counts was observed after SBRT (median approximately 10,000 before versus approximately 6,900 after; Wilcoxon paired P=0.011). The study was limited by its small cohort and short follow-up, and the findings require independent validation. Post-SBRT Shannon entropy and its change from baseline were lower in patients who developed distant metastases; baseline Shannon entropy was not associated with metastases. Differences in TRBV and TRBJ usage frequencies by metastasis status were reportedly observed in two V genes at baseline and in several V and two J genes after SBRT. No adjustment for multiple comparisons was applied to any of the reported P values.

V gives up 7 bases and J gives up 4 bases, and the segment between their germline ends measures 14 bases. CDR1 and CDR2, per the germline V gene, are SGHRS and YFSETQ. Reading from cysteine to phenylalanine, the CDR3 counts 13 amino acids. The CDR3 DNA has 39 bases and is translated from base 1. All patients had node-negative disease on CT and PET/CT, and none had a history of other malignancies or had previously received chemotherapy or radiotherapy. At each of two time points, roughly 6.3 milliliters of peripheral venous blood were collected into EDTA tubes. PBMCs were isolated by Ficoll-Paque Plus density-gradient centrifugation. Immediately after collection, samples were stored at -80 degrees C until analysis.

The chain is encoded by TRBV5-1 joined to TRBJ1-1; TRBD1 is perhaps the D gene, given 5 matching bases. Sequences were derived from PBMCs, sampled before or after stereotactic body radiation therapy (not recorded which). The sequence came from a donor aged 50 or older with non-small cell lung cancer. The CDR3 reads CASFGDGGTEAFF. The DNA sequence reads TGCGCCAGCTTCGGGGACGGTGGCACTGAAGCTTTCTTT.